This T cell receptor beta chain was sequenced in a study of blood T cell repertoires in COVID-19. Study-level background: PBMCs, B-cell-depleted T cells, or T cells were the source of the cDNA or gDNA that made up the material.

Germline CDR1 is KGHSH and CDR2 is LQKENI. With V trimmed by 3 bases and J by 9 bases, 6 bases remained unmatched. This CDR3 comprises 15 residues. Patients from Seattle were sampled longitudinally, starting during active infection. Original processing methods: Estimation of nucleated cell counts relied on the amplification of reference gene primers. The method was immunoSEQ multiplex PCR; TCRdb's version includes in-frame clones alone and lacks a portion of them. D and trimming were read from the DNA, whereas the V and J calls and clone size are those reported in that table. The repertoire holds roughly 260,000 clones, with approximately 91% as singletons.

The sequencing sample was made of peripheral blood. The receptor was isolated from a person between 18 and 35 years old with COVID-19, enrolled during active disease. V usage is TRBV18 and J usage is TRBJ1-6, with 9 positions matching TRBD1. The CDR3 region has the DNA TGTGCCAGCTCACCTACAGGGGGCCGCGGTTCACCCCTCCACTTT. Amino acids: CASSPTGGRGSPLHF.